Sequencing of this T cell receptor (beta chain) was carried out in a study of cytotoxic CD8 clonotypes in ibrutinib-treated CLL. About the study: Following a median 12 months of treatment, with a range of 6 to 36, response samples were taken. Whole-study results and caveats: Higher clonality was seen at ibrutinib response and a return toward baseline at progression.

With sequencing, the targeted depth ranged from 1 in 200,000 to 1 in 1 million T cells. The data were produced by immunoSEQ multiplex PCR, yet TCRdb's version contains in-frame clones alone and is incomplete. The sample shows 40,000 or so clones, roughly two thirds of them seen only once. This clone was counted once. The antigen is unknown. Source: PBMCs, taken at disease progression, from a patient treated with ibrutinib. The receptor comes from a human donor with chronic lymphocytic leukemia.

The CDR3 region is CASSYSTYDTQYF. As DNA, the CDR3 is TGTGCCAGCAGTTACTCTACCTACGATACGCAGTATTTT. The chain is built from TRBV6-5 and TRBJ2-3; D ambiguous. Germline CDR1 reads MNHEY; CDR2 reads SVGAGI. Trimming took off 0 bases at V and 6 bases at J, with 7 bases between the two ends. This CDR3 comprises 13 residues.